This T cell receptor (beta chain) was recorded in a study of blood T cell repertoires in COVID-19 (dated by TCRdb to about 2020). Study-level background: The collaborator samples originated in the United States, Italy and Spain and spanned the acute and convalescent phases of COVID-19. HLA class I and class II types, where available, came from metadata supplied by the sample provider rather than from assay-based typing. The prospective study material was composed of cDNA or gDNA derived from T cells, B-cell-depleted T cells, or PBMCs. The samples were drawn from the first 160 participants of the ongoing ImmuneRACE study and from 1,254 subjects provided by 6 global collaborators. Subjects who had been exposed to COVID-19, were actively infected with it, or had recovered from it provided the deeply sampled blood TCRbeta repertoires that made up the dataset. The repertoires were released in a freely available public database intended as a resource for research on the immune response to SARS-CoV-2. Nearly every sample came with metadata listing a de-identified subject ID, COVID-19 status, age in years and sex. What the authors observed across the whole study: How much clinical and demographic metadata was included differed by source and by participant, and the metadata was provided uncurated.

A few counts support this clone. It has no known antigen specificity. No base-level quality is on record; no much larger clone is a single base apart. Each collaborating institution followed its own protocols to collect whole blood in K2EDTA tubes. For TCRbeta analysis, collaborators shipped samples in one of three forms: frozen whole blood, isolated PBMCs, or DNA extracted from either of those sample types. TCRbeta CDR3 regions were amplified from genomic DNA using the immunoSEQ Assay, a bias-controlled multiplex PCR. Per the authors' processing: Nucleated cell counts per sample were estimated from amplification of reference gene primers within the assay. To quantify the absolute abundance of each unique TCRbeta CDR3 rearrangement, sequence reads were collapsed and filtered. For each sample, productive Simpson clonality was calculated as the square root of Simpson's diversity index across productive rearrangements. What TCRdb holds here is the immuneACCESS table cut down to in-frame rearrangements. Part of the clones is not present; checked against another copy, under half of the missing clones reflect an unresolved V gene, and the others are unexplained. Clone size and the V and J calls come from that table; the DNA yielded D and trimming. This sample comprises 200,000 to 300,000 clones, 85% to 90% of them detected only once. Clones ranked in the top ten supply approximately 3.3% of the sample.

Trimming takes 3 bases from V and 3 bases from J, and the germline ends sit 9 bases apart. From the cysteine through the phenylalanine, the CDR3 covers 14 amino acids. This entry keeps only the CDR3 DNA: 42 bases, framed from base 1. CDR1 and CDR2, per the germline V gene, are MNHEY and SVGAGI. The chain is encoded by TRBV6-5 joined to TRBJ1-5; TRBD1 might be the D gene, on 5 matching bases. The sequenced material came from peripheral blood. The sequence derives from a middle-aged woman with acute or convalescent COVID-19. The encoded CDR3 is CASSYKTVNQPQHF. The base sequence is TGTGCCAGCAGTTATAAGACAGTCAATCAGCCCCAGCATTTT.